This TCR beta chain was sequenced in a study of T cells expressing NK-cell markers. Study-level background: Seropositivity for HCMV was found in seven of the eight sequenced donors, with one seronegative.

TCRdb derives one entry per CDR3 protein from the 5' RACE reads, leaving out DNA. This specimen shows 400,000 to 450,000 distinct CDR3 sequences; the ten leading clones hold 7.3%. The CDR3 has 17 amino acids. The germline V gene encodes CDR1 KGHDR and CDR2 SFDVKD. The source of this sequence is a woman between 18 and 70 years old in good health. This chain links TRBV24-1 with TRBJ2-3; there is no DNA to check the TCRdb D call of TRBD1. The sample taken for sequencing was blood T cells: a sorted CD56 or NKG2C T cell subset, CD4+ or CD8+ T cells, or bulk PBMC T cells (not recorded which). CDR3 in amino acids: CATSDPGGATTTDTQYF.